A single sample gave rise to the 8 T cell receptor beta chains below, sequenced in a study of T cells in Graves' hyperthyroidism and ophthalmopathy (dated by TCRdb to between 2018 and 2021). Library generation was performed with multiplex PCR. Sequencing used an Illumina HiSeq 2000. The TCR beta CDR3 regions were amplified from the RNA transcripts. A first-round RT-PCR of the TCR CDR3 used the HTBI primer set with the Qiagen OneStep RT-PCR kit. Through fastp at Q25 and MiXCR, TCRdb rebuilt clones from the public reads, retaining in-frame beta chains. Rows merge per CDR3 protein into single entries with the most common DNA and genes. This sample gives about 270,000 distinct CDR3 sequences in total; around 24% of them show up just once. Together, the top ten hold about a third of the sample. Sequencing was done on a sample of blood. Receptors originate from a woman aged 40-49 years with Graves' ophthalmopathy.

Ten or more counts support this clonotype. The rearrangement links TRBV24-1 to TRBJ2-4; a weak D match, TRBD2 (5 bases). Trimming pared 4 bases from V and 3 bases from J, leaving 15 bases between. Germline V CDR1 and CDR2: KGHDR, SFDVKD. The CDR3 totals 16 residues. The CDR3 bases are TGTGCCACCAGTGACAGTCGTCTAGCTTACAAAAACATTCAGTACTTC. This gives the protein CATSDSRLAYKNIQYF.

The V and J genes are TRBV19 and TRBJ1-1; no firm D call. With 5 bases removed from V and 1 base from J, the gap between germline ends came to 17 bases. The CDR3 spans 16 residues. Germline CDR1 reads LNHDA; CDR2 reads SQIVND (reference sequence). CDR3 protein: CASSLRGMGANTEAFF. For the CDR3, the DNA is TGTGCCAGTAGTTTACGGGGTATGGGTGCGAACACTGAAGCTTTCTTT.

V is TRBV7-2 and J is TRBJ1-5, with D tentatively TRBD1 (5 bases). This CDR3 has 14 amino acids. Germline CDR1 and CDR2: SGHTA and FQGNSA. With 5 bases removed from V and 2 bases from J, the gap between germline ends came to 10 bases. Written as DNA, the CDR3 is TGTGCCAGCAGCCCGCGGGACGGCAATCAGCCCCAGCATTTT. Its translation is CASSPRDGNQPQHF.

Ten or more counts support this clonotype. This rearrangement joins TRBV6-1 to TRBJ1-1, with TRBD1 matching over 8 bases. In germline, CDR1 is MNHNS, CDR2 SASEGT. J lost 5 bases, V lost 3 bases, and 2 bases had no gene match. This CDR3 is 13 amino acids long. The CDR3 DNA is TGTGCCAGCAGTGATAACAGGGGGACTGAAGCTTTCTTT. It specifies CASSDNRGTEAFF.

In this sample, this clonotype turned up many times. V gene TRBV19 combines with J gene TRBJ1-1, with D possibly being TRBD1 (5 bases). Germline V lookup: CDR1 LNHDA, CDR2 SQIVND (reference sequence). The CDR3 sequence is 17 residues long. The V end was cut by 4 bases, the J end by 0 bases, with 18 bases between. This CDR3 reads CASSKNPAGEMNTEAFF. CDR3 in DNA: TGTGCCAGTAGTAAGAACCCGGCGGGGGAAATGAACACTGAAGCTTTCTTT.

This clonotype was seen repeatedly, ten times or more. The chain links TRBV6-5 to TRBJ2-4, with TRBD1 identical over 9 bases. The V segment lost 3 bases and the J segment 6 bases; nucleotides outside the gene matches: 3. The length of the CDR3 is 14 residues. From germline, CDR1 is MNHEY and CDR2 SVGAGI. The CDR3 DNA is TGTGCCAGCAGTTATTCGGGACAGGGAAACATTCAGTACTTC. Translation: CASSYSGQGNIQYF.

This clonotype has ten or more counts. The chain carries TRBV5-1 and TRBJ2-7; TRBD1 is a possible D gene (6 bases). V was shortened by 4 bases and J by 2 bases, with 16 bases between the two germline ends. Per the germline V gene, CDR1 is SGHRS and CDR2 is YFSETQ. This CDR3 region has 15 residues. This CDR3 is CASSPRTDGAYEQYF. The CDR3 nucleotides read TGCGCCAGCAGCCCTAGGACAGATGGAGCCTACGAGCAGTACTTC.

This clonotype was seen many times. This sequence joins TRBV30 and TRBJ2-2; D gene uncertain. CDR1 is GTSNPN and CDR2 is SVGIG in the germline V gene (reference sequence). Deletions cut 2 bases from V and 2 bases from J, with 12 bases between. The CDR3 is 15 residues long. The CDR3 protein is CAWSWTSANTGELFF. CDR3 bases: TGTGCCTGGAGTTGGACCTCAGCTAACACCGGGGAGCTGTTTTTT.